This TCR beta chain was observed in a study of blood T cells in healthy people across ages. Collection of 8.5 to 10 milliliters of peripheral blood was performed for each donor. Study-level results: In long-lived donors, naive CD4+ cell counts and diversity exceeded those of aged donors.

As concerns this clonotype: Antigen: not known.

The germline V gene has CDR1 MNHEY and CDR2 SVGAGI. Trimming removed 4 bases from V and 0 bases from J, with 16 bases in between. This CDR3 has 17 amino acids. Together with a sample-barcoded 5' primer, a J-beta primer mix was included in a second PCR lasting about 6 to 11 cycles. Unique molecular identifiers of 12 random nucleotides labeled each cDNA. TCRdb processed the 5' RACE reads anew with MiXCR; each CDR3 protein has one entry. The table records approximately 1,700,000 distinct CDR3 sequences, roughly two fifths of them present only once. Sequenced input: blood. The receptor comes from a human donor in good health. The rearrangement joins TRBV6-5 to TRBJ2-4; D possibly corresponds to TRBD2 (5 bases). CDR3 sequence: CASSSPPGYQAKNIQYF. CDR3 DNA sequence: TGTGCCAGCAGTTCCCCTCCGGGGTACCAAGCCAAAAACATTCAGTACTTC.